These 7 T cell receptor beta chains were all obtained from the same sample, sequenced in a study of identical twins. TCRdb processed the 5' RACE reads anew with MiXCR; each CDR3 protein has one entry. The sample records a few hundred thousand distinct CDR3 sequences, around 9.7% being singletons. The sample comprised naive T cells sorted from blood. The source is a woman aged 45-60 years in good health.

The sample holds a few counts of this clonotype. The CDR3 DNA sequence: TGCGCCAGCAGCCCTCCTGAGGGCACAGATACGCAGTATTTT. This gives the protein CASSPPEGTDTQYF. The V gene is TRBV5-1, the J gene TRBJ2-3; no clear D. V was pared by 4 bases and J by 1 base, with 10 bases between. There are 14 residues in the CDR3. Germline V CDR1 and CDR2: SGHRS, YFSETQ.

This chain joins TRBV13 and TRBJ2-2; 8 bases are a match to TRBD2. The CDR3 extends over 16 amino acids. J lost 8 bases, V lost 2 bases, and 10 bases had no gene match. The germline gives CDR1 PRHDT, CDR2 FYEKMQ (reference sequence). CDR3 nucleotide sequence: TGTGCCAGCAGCTTATCACCAGCGGGAGTTTCTGGGGAGCTGTTTTTT. Translation: CASSLSPAGVSGELFF.

This clonotype was found many times. The rearrangement joins TRBV12-3 or TRBV12-4 to TRBJ2-1; perhaps TRBD1 as D (6 bases). This CDR3 spans 14 amino acids. Trimming cost V 6 bases and J 2 bases, with 11 bases left between them. The CDR3 reads CASSLQGTYNEQFF. The CDR3 region has the DNA TGTGCCAGCAGCCTACAGGGAACCTACAATGAGCAGTTCTTC.

DNA for the CDR3: TGCGCCAGCAGCCTTGGGACAGCCAGAGAAAAACTGTTTTTT. Its protein is CASSLGTAREKLFF. V is TRBV4-1 and J is TRBJ1-4; 7 bases match TRBD1. Germline lookup yields CDR1 MGHRA and CDR2 YSYEKL. J lost 8 bases, V lost 4 bases, and 7 bases had no gene match. CDR3 length equals 14 residues.

This clonotype was counted many times. The chain combines TRBV24-1 with TRBJ1-1, with 7 bases identical to TRBD1. CDR1 and CDR2 from the germline V gene are KGHDR and SFDVKD. The V and J ends lost 5 bases and 5 bases, in that order; junction bases with no gene match: 4. The CDR3 runs to 13 residues. This CDR3 is CATSARGVTEAFF. The DNA of the CDR3 is TGTGCCACCAGTGCCAGGGGGGTTACTGAAGCTTTCTTT.

As for this clonotype: A clone one base away is much larger, so this may be a read error. The gene calls are TRBV12-3 or TRBV12-4 and TRBJ2-1, with D unresolved. V was clipped by 6 bases and J by 11 bases, with 14 bases between them. CDR3 length equals 12 residues. The CDR3 region has the DNA TGTGCCAGCAGACACCAGGCCGGCAAGCAGTTCTTC. Translation: CASRHQAGKQFF.

This clonotype has more than one count but fewer than ten. This chain links TRBV20-1 with TRBJ2-1, with D tentatively TRBD1 (6 bases). CDR3 length equals 14 residues. In germline, CDR1 is DFQATT, CDR2 SNEGSKA (reference sequence). V gave up 6 bases and J gave up 3 bases, with 15 bases separating them. The CDR3 region has the DNA TGCAGTGCCAGACTGACACAGGGCTACAATGAGCAGTTCTTC. Residues: CSARLTQGYNEQFF.